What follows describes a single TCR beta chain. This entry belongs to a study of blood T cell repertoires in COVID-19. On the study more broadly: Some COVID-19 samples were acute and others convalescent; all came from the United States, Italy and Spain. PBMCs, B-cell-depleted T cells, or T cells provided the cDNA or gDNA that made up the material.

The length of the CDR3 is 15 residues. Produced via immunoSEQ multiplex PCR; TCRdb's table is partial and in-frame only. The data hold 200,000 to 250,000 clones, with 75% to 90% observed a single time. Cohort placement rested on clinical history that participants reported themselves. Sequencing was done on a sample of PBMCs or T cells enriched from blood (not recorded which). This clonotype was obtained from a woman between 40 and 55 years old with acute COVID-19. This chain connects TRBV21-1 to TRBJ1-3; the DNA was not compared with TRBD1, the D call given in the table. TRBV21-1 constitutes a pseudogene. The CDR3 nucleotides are TGTGCCAGCAGCAAAGGGGCAGGGTCTGGAAACACCATATATTTT. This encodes CASSKGAGSGNTIYF.